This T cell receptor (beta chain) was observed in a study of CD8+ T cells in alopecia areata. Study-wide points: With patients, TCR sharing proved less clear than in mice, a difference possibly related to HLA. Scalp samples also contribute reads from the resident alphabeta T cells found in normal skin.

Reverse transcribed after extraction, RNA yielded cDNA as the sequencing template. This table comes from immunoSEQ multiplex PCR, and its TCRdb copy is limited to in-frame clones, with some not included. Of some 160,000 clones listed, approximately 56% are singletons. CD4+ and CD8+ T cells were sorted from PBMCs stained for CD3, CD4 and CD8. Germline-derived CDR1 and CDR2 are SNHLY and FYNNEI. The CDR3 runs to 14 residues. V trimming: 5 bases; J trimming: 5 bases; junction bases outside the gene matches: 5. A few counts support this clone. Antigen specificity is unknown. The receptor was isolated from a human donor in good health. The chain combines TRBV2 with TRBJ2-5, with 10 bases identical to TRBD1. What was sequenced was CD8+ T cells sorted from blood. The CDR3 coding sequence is TGTGCCAGCAGTTGGACAGGGGGTATGGAGACCCAGTACTTC. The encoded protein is CASSWTGGMETQYF.